A selection of T cell receptor beta chains follows, all from one sample in a study of blood T cell repertoires in COVID-19. Only in-frame clones appear in the TCRdb table, and some are missing; sequencing was by immunoSEQ multiplex PCR. The table shows about 140,000 clones, with approximately 83% occurring only once. Sequenced sample: PBMCs or T cells enriched from blood (not recorded which). These receptors were taken from a man between 70 and 80 years old who had been exposed to COVID-19. Both conserved end residues are part of each CDR3. D genes are given only for firm matches. Part of the rows lack a size; the others show once, few, many or a class for expanded clones.

D: -
V: TRBV14
J: TRBJ1-2
size: -
CDR3: CASSQERIGRHGYTF
DNA: TGTGCCAGCAGCCAAGAAAGAATAGGGAGGCATGGCTACACCTTC

D: -
V: TRBV7-2
J: TRBJ1-1
size: -
CDR3: CASILWGGNTEAFF
DNA: TGTGCCAGCATTCTCTGGGGGGGTAACACTGAAGCTTTCTTT

D: -
V: TRBV2
J: TRBJ1-2
size: -
CDR3: CASKVGRPNYGYTF
DNA: TGTGCCAGCAAAGTCGGGAGGCCTAACTATGGCTACACCTTC

D: TRBD1
V: TRBV30
J: TRBJ1-1
size: -
CDR3: CAWSFGQGWTEAFF
DNA: TGTGCCTGGAGTTTCGGACAGGGGTGGACTGAAGCTTTCTTT

D: TRBD1
V: TRBV29-1
J: TRBJ1-2
size: -
CDR3: CSAGDSRDYGYTF
DNA: TGCAGCGCCGGGGACAGCCGGGACTATGGCTACACCTTC

D: -
V: TRBV19
J: TRBJ2-7
size: once
CDR3: CASSIGQHYEQYF
DNA: TGTGCCAGTAGTATAGGACAGCACTACGAGCAGTACTTC

D: -
V: TRBV5-1
J: TRBJ2-6
size: -
CDR3: CASNQGLYSGANVLTF
DNA: TGCGCCAGCAATCAGGGACTGTACTCTGGGGCCAACGTCCTGACTTTC

D: TRBD1
V: TRBV18
J: TRBJ1-1
size: -
CDR3: CASSPPMTGYMNTEAFF
DNA: TGTGCCAGCTCACCGCCAATGACAGGGTACATGAACACTGAAGCTTTCTTT

D: -
V: TRBV30
J: TRBJ1-5
size: -
CDR3: CAWSPGHNQPQHF
DNA: TGTGCCTGGAGTCCTGGCCACAATCAGCCCCAGCATTTT

D: TRBD1
V: TRBV7-7
J: TRBJ1-4
size: -
CDR3: CASSLVSGGSEKLFF
DNA: TGTGCCAGCAGCTTAGTGTCAGGGGGGAGTGAAAAACTGTTTTTT

D: TRBD2
V: TRBV11-2
J: TRBJ2-2
size: once
CDR3: CASSSSSGRGGELFF
DNA: TGTGCCAGCAGCAGCTCTAGCGGGAGGGGCGGGGAGCTGTTTTTT

D: TRBD1
V: TRBV6-1
J: TRBJ2-1
size: -
CDR3: CASSEAPPGGGNNEQFF
DNA: TGTGCCAGCAGTGAAGCGCCTCCAGGGGGCGGGAACAATGAGCAGTTCTTC

D: -
V: TRBV6-2/TRBV6-3
J: TRBJ2-1
size: once
CDR3: CASSPSGPFSYNEQFF
DNA: TGTGCCAGCAGTCCAAGCGGGCCGTTCTCCTACAATGAGCAGTTCTTC

D: TRBD1
V: TRBV5-5
J: TRBJ1-5
size: few
CDR3: CASSLEVTGLVPQHF
DNA: TGTGCCAGCAGCTTGGAAGTGACAGGGCTAGTGCCCCAGCATTTT

D: TRBD2
V: TRBV27
J: TRBJ2-7
size: -
CDR3: CASSRASGRAEQYF
DNA: TGTGCCAGCAGTCGGGCTAGCGGGAGAGCCGAGCAGTACTTC

D: TRBD1
V: TRBV15
J: TRBJ1-4
size: -
CDR3: CATSRGDRGRGEKLFF
DNA: TGTGCCACCAGCAGAGGGGACAGGGGAAGAGGTGAAAAACTGTTTTTT

D: TRBD2
V: TRBV19
J: TRBJ2-1
size: -
CDR3: CASSFAGGRLGEQFF
DNA: TGTGCCAGTAGTTTCGCGGGAGGGCGTTTAGGTGAGCAGTTCTTC

D: -
V: TRBV7-2
J: TRBJ2-3
size: -
CDR3: CASSPLGTDTQYF
DNA: TGTGCCAGCAGCCCCCTCGGGACAGATACGCAGTATTTT

D: -
V: TRBV28
J: TRBJ2-3
size: -
CDR3: CASSLVSGRQLSTDTQYF
DNA: TGTGCCAGCAGTTTAGTCTCCGGCAGGCAATTAAGCACAGATACGCAGTATTTT

D: TRBD1
V: TRBV28
J: TRBJ2-3
size: few
CDR3: CASSLQGQGTDTQYF
DNA: TGTGCCAGCAGTTTACAGGGACAGGGCACAGATACGCAGTATTTT

D: TRBD1
V: TRBV5-1
J: TRBJ1-1
size: -
CDR3: CASRLGTGGWNTEAFF
DNA: TGCGCCAGCAGGTTAGGGACAGGCGGTTGGAACACTGAAGCTTTCTTT

D: -
V: TRBV6-5
J: TRBJ2-2
size: -
CDR3: CASSYSTGAGELFF
DNA: TGTGCCAGCAGTTACTCTACGGGTGCCGGGGAGCTGTTTTTT

D: -
V: TRBV7-8
J: TRBJ1-2
size: -
CDR3: CASSLTGINNYGYTF
DNA: TGTGCCAGCAGCTTAACAGGGATAAATAACTATGGCTACACCTTC

D: -
V: TRBV24-1
J: TRBJ1-5
size: once
CDR3: CATLGHGWQQPQHF
DNA: TGTGCCACCCTAGGTCATGGGTGGCAGCAGCCCCAGCATTTT

D: TRBD1
V: TRBV7-3
J: TRBJ1-6
size: -
CDR3: CASSLTGDSYSPLHF
DNA: TGTGCCAGCAGCTTAACAGGGGACAGCTATTCACCCCTCCACTTT

D: TRBD1
V: TRBV13
J: TRBJ1-2
size: -
CDR3: CASSLRLGRGRSGYTF
DNA: TGTGCCAGCAGCTTAAGGTTGGGCAGGGGGCGGAGTGGCTACACCTTC

D: -
V: TRBV7-2
J: TRBJ1-5
size: few
CDR3: CASSLAASQGQPQHF
DNA: TGTGCCAGCAGCTTAGCTGCCTCACAGGGTCAGCCCCAGCATTTT

D: -
V: TRBV28
J: TRBJ1-5
size: once
CDR3: CASSPFEVPQHF
DNA: TGTGCCAGCAGTCCCTTCGAGGTTCCTCAGCATTTT

D: TRBD2
V: TRBV7-7
J: TRBJ2-1
size: -
CDR3: CASSHDPAGGGSYNEQFF
DNA: TGTGCCAGCAGCCACGATCCAGCGGGAGGGGGCTCCTACAATGAGCAGTTCTTC

D: TRBD1
V: TRBV3-1/TRBV3-2
J: TRBJ1-1
size: -
CDR3: CASSQRGQGGSAFF
DNA: TGTGCCAGCAGCCAAAGGGGGCAGGGAGGATCAGCTTTCTTT

D: -
V: TRBV7-2
J: TRBJ2-1
size: -
CDR3: CASSLPPQSNEQFF
DNA: TGTGCCAGCAGCTTACCCCCCCAGTCCAATGAGCAGTTCTTC

D: TRBD1
V: TRBV12-3/TRBV12-4
J: TRBJ1-2
size: -
CDR3: CASSFRQGLGYTF
DNA: TGTGCCAGCAGTTTCCGACAGGGCTTGGGCTACACCTTC

D: -
V: TRBV6-2/TRBV6-3
J: TRBJ2-3
size: -
CDR3: CASSRTGTRATDTQYF
DNA: TGTGCCAGCAGCCGGACCGGGACACGAGCCACAGATACGCAGTATTTT

D: -
V: TRBV5-1
J: TRBJ1-3
size: -
CDR3: CASSLERGSGNTIYF
DNA: TGCGCCAGCAGCTTGGAACGGGGATCTGGAAACACCATATATTTT

D: -
V: TRBV6-5
J: TRBJ2-7
size: -
CDR3: CASSYSSSQGEEQYF
DNA: TGTGCCAGCAGTTACTCCTCGTCTCAGGGTGAGGAGCAGTACTTC

D: -
V: TRBV7-9
J: TRBJ2-5
size: once
CDR3: CASSLGRGSEETQYF
DNA: TGTGCCAGCAGCTTAGGAAGAGGGAGTGAGGAGACCCAGTACTTC

D: -
V: TRBV10-2
J: TRBJ1-5
size: -
CDR3: CASSESRVPNQPQHF
DNA: TGCGCCAGCAGTGAGTCGAGAGTACCCAATCAGCCCCAGCATTTT

D: TRBD2
V: TRBV6-5
J: TRBJ2-1
size: once
CDR3: CASRETSGSLDEQFF
DNA: TGTGCCAGCAGGGAGACTAGCGGGAGTCTGGATGAGCAGTTCTTC

D: TRBD2
V: TRBV18
J: TRBJ2-7
size: -
CDR3: CASSPLAGGIYEQYF
DNA: TGTGCCAGCTCACCATTAGCGGGGGGAATCTACGAGCAGTACTTC

D: -
V: TRBV21-1
J: TRBJ2-2
size: once
CDR3: CASSSPGQPPGELFF
DNA: TGTGCCAGCAGCAGTCCGGGACAGCCCCCCGGGGAGCTGTTTTTT

D: -
V: TRBV9
J: TRBJ1-2
size: once
CDR3: CASSVSAGPYTF
DNA: TGTGCCAGCAGCGTCTCAGCAGGTCCCTACACCTTC